This is a list of T cell receptor beta chains from one sample in a study of PD-1 blockade in classical Hodgkin lymphoma. The protocol was immunoSEQ multiplex PCR, while the TCRdb copy is restricted to in-frame clones and leaves out a portion. The profile shows just under 20,000 clones, under 85% of them singletons. What was sequenced was CD4+ T cells from blood. Receptors originate from a human donor with classical Hodgkin lymphoma. The CDR3 runs from the conserved cysteine through the conserved F or W.

j_call	v_call	cdr3_length	cdr3_aa
TRBJ1-4	TRBV28	14	CASTSTLEAEKLFF
TRBJ2-7	TRBV15	14	CATSPNLRGYEQYF
TRBJ1-3	TRBV19	13	CASSGGQGNTIYF
TRBJ2-7	TRBV5-1	16	CASSPSPGLAGHEQYF
TRBJ2-5	TRBV4-1	19	CASSQRGGPGVTYEETQYF
TRBJ1-3	TRBV2	16	CASSEWTGTIRNTIYF
TRBJ1-1	TRBV9	14	CASSVATGLHEAFF
TRBJ2-1	TRBV6-6	11	CASSSSSGEFF
TRBJ2-1	TRBV7-9	14	CASSQDSSYNEQFF
TRBJ1-2	TRBV6-1	15	CASSETRQGNYGYTF
TRBJ2-7	TRBV6-5	15	CASRLGQTQTYEQYF
TRBJ1-6	TRBV28	17	CASSLLQSDRGHPPLHF
TRBJ1-3	TRBV5-6	15	CASSLYRSSGNTIYF
TRBJ2-7	TRBV5-1	14	CASSSRLALGEQYF
TRBJ2-7	TRBV7-9	12	CASSSLIDEQYF
TRBJ1-5	TRBV4-1	15	CASSLQGLGNQPQHF
TRBJ2-1	TRBV5-1	20	CASSLTPLAGGGLSYNEQFF
TRBJ2-3	TRBV5-6	15	CASSLPSGVTDTQYF
TRBJ1-1	TRBV10-2	12	CASSGGTGYAFF
TRBJ2-5	TRBV7-9	15	CASSPRGGGEETQYF
TRBJ2-1	TRBV28	12	CASSFYYNEQFF
TRBJ1-1	TRBV2	14	CASSSGTDGAEAFF
TRBJ1-5	TRBV28	18	CASSHRPPDRVINQPQHF
TRBJ1-4	TRBV25-1	12	CASSDRGEKLFF
TRBJ1-5	TRBV25-1	13	CASSAAGGQPQHF
TRBJ2-1	TRBV6-5	16	CASSYSVLAVNNEQFF
TRBJ1-4	TRBV5-1	15	CASSLSPGSNEKLFF
TRBJ2-7	TRBV6-5	15	CASSSQGKASYEQYF
TRBJ1-1	TRBV6-6	12	CASSQQGSEAFF
TRBJ1-2	TRBV19	14	CASSTRDTNYGYTF
TRBJ1-1	TRBV12-5	15	CASGLSGTPNTEAFF
TRBJ2-3	TRBV10-3	11	CALRWTDTQYF
TRBJ1-1	TRBV18	16	CASSHTGTGTRTEAFF
TRBJ2-2	TRBV6-6	15	CASSYRGRDTGELFF
TRBJ1-2	TRBV9	15	CASSVGQGSNYGYTF
TRBJ2-3	TRBV6-5	13	CASSYGSSDTQYF
TRBJ2-3	TRBV7-9	14	CASSLNGATDTQYF
TRBJ2-5	TRBV5-4	16	CASSLVLAGDRETQYF
TRBJ1-5	TRBV19	14	CASSPPASNQPQHF
TRBJ2-2	TRBV18	17	CASAPLAGPRDTGELFF
TRBJ2-3	TRBV18	14	CASRPTASTDTQYF
TRBJ2-2	TRBV28	12	CASSLGGRELFF
TRBJ1-1	TRBV18	16	CASSPVLNTGYTEAFF
TRBJ2-1	TRBV27	16	CASSLSRDRAYNEQFF
TRBJ2-7	TRBV7-9	13	CASSFFEGSEQYF
TRBJ1-3	TRBV28	17	CASSLPGATRSGNTIYF
TRBJ2-1	TRBV6-6	16	CASSLQAGASTNEQFF
TRBJ2-2	TRBV28	17	CASSSLAGVGVPGELFF
TRBJ1-5	TRBV6-5	13	CASIGRANQPQHF